This record concerns one T cell receptor beta chain sequence. The data derive from a study of blood T cell repertoires in COVID-19. CDR1 LNHDA and CDR2 SQIVND come from the germline V gene (reference sequence). Deletions cut 4 bases from V and 10 bases from J, with 20 bases between. The CDR3 loop spans 16 amino acids. In the authors' workflow: Nucleated cell number was recorded as an estimate derived from reference gene primer amplification. Method: immunoSEQ multiplex PCR; TCRdb's copy keeps in-frame clones and lacks some. V and J calls and clone size are as listed in that table; D and trimming were resolved from the DNA. The repertoire holds 200,000 to 250,000 clones, around 83% seen once, with 1.9% in the top ten.

The receptor was derived from a man under 40 who had recovered from COVID-19. This chain connects TRBV19 to TRBJ1-6; D is perhaps TRBD1 (6 bases). The material sequenced was peripheral blood. CDR3 loop: CASSKPGAPPASPLHF. The CDR3 DNA follows: TGTGCCAGTAGTAAGCCAGGGGCGCCCCCGGCCTCACCCCTCCACTTT.